These 2 T cell receptor beta chains came from one sample sequenced in a study of technical replicates of blood from several donors. Clones were read by immunoSEQ multiplex PCR, and TCRdb kept only the in-frame ones, dropping some. The repertoire holds approximately 69,000 clones, with over 70% as singletons. The sequencing sample was made of PBMCs. All receptors derive from a human donor in good health. Some clones in this sample may be carry-over from other donors' samples.

This chain joins TRBV30 and TRBJ2-7, with 9 bases aligning to TRBD1. The V and J ends lost 5 bases and 5 bases, in that order; junction bases with no gene match: 10. Germline-derived CDR1 and CDR2 are GTSNPN and SVGIG (reference sequence). The CDR3 extends over 14 amino acids. CDR3 sequence reads: CAWAVGTGKHEQYF. CDR3 DNA sequence: TGTGCCTGGGCGGTCGGGACAGGGAAGCACGAGCAGTACTTC. The full variable domain, with the rest looked up from reference TRBV30 and TRBJ2-7, is SQTIHQWPATLVQPVGSPLSLECTVEGTSNPNLYWYRQAAGRGLQLLFYSVGIGQISSEVPQNLSASRPQDRQFILSSKKLLLSDSGFYLCAWAVGTGKHEQYFGPGTRLTVT.

This chain joins TRBV2 and TRBJ2-7; maybe TRBD1 (5 bases). Germline loops: CDR1 SNHLY, CDR2 FYNNEI. The CDR3 length is 12 residues. V lost 8 bases to trimming and J lost 2 bases, with 10 bases between them. The CDR3 loop reads CASSGQAYEQYF. As DNA, the CDR3 is TGTGCCAGCTCCGGACAAGCCTACGAGCAGTACTTC.